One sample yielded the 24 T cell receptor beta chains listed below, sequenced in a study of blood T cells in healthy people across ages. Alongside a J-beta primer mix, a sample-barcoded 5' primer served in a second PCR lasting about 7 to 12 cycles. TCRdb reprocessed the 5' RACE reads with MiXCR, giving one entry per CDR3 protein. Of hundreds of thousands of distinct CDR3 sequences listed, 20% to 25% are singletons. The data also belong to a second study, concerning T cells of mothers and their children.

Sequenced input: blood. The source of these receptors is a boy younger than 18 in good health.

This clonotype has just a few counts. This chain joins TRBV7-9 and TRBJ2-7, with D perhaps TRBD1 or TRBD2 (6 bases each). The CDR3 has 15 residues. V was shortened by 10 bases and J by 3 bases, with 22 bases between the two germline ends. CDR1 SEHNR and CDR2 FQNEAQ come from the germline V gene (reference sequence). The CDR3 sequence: CAIDVKGGLVYEQYF. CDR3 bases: TGTGCCATCGACGTTAAGGGGGGCCTGGTCTACGAGCAGTACTTC.

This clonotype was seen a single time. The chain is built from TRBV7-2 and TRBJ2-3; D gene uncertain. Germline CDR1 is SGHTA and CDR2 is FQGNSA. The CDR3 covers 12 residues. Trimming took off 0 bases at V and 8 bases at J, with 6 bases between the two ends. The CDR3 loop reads CASSLAGITQYF. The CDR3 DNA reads TGTGCCAGCAGCTTAGCCGGAATTACGCAGTATTTT.

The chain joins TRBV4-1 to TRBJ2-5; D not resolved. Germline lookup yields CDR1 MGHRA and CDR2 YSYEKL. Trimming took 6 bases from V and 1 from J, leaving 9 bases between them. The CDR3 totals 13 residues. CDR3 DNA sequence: TGCGCCAGCAGTCCGAAGTCCCAAGAGACCCAGTACTTC. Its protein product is CASSPKSQETQYF.

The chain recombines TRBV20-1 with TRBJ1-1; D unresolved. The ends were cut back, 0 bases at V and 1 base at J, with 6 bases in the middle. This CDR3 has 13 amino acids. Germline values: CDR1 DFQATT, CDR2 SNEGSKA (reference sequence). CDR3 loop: CSARDNKNTEAFF. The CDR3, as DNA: TGCAGTGCTAGAGATAACAAGAACACTGAAGCTTTCTTT.

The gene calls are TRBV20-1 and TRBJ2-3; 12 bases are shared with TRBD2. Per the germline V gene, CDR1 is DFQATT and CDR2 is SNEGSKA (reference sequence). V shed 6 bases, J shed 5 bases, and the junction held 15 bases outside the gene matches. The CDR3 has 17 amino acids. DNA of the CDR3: TGCAGTGCCCCCCCTACCCTAGCGGGGGGGCCGGGAGATACGCAGTATTTT. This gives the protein CSAPPTLAGGPGDTQYF.

Here the CDR3 reads CASGRASDTQYF. CDR3 bases: TGTGCTAGCGGGAGGGCCTCAGATACGCAGTATTTT. J is TRBJ2-3 and V is TRBV28, with 11 bases aligning to TRBD2. The CDR3 has 12 amino acids. In germline, CDR1 is MDHEN, CDR2 SYDVKM.

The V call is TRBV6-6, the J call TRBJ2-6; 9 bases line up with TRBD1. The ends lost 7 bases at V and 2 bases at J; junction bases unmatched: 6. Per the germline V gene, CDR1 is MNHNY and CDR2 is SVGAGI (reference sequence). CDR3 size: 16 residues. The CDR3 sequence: CASTPGTGTGANVLTF. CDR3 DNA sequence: TGTGCCAGCACCCCCGGGACAGGGACTGGGGCCAACGTCCTGACTTTC.

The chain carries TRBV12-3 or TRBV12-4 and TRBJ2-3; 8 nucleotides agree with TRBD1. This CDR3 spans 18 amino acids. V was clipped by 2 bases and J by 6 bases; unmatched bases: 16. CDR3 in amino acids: CASSLPFLWTGRIDTQYF. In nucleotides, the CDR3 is TGTGCCAGCAGTTTACCTTTCCTCTGGACAGGGAGGATTGATACGCAGTATTTT.

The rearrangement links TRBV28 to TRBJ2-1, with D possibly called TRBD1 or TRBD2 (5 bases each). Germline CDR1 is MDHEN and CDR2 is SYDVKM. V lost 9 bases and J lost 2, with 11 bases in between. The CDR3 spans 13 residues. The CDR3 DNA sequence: TGTGCCAGTGGGGACCGCACCTACAATGAGCAGTTCTTC. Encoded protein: CASGDRTYNEQFF.

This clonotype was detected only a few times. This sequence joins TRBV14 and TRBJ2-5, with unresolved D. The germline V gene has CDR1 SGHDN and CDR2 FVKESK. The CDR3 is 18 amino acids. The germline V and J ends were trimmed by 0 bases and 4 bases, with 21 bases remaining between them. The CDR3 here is CASSQDHIPGRVGETQYF. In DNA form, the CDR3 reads TGTGCCAGCAGCCAAGACCATATCCCGGGTCGAGTAGGAGAGACCCAGTACTTC. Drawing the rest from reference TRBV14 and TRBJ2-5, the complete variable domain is EAGVTQFPSHSVIEKGQTVTLRCDPISGHDNLYWYRRVMGKEIKFLLHFVKESKQDESGMPNNRFLAERTGGTYSTLKVQPAELEDSGVYFCASSQDHIPGRVGETQYFGPGTRLLVL.

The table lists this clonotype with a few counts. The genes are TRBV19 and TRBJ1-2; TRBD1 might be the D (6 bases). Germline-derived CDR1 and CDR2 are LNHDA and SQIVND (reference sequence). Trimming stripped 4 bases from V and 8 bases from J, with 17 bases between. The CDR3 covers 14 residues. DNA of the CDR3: TGTGCCAGTAGTACCGGCACAGGGACTGGAGGCTACACCTTC. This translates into CASSTGTGTGGYTF.

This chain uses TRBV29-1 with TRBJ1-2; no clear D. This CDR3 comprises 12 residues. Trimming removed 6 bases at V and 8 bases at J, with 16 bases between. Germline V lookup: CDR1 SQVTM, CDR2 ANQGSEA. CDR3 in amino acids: CSVLGLREGYTF. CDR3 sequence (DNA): TGCAGCGTGCTAGGCCTTCGAGAGGGCTACACCTTC. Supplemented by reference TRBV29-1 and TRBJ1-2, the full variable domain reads SAVISQKPSRDICQRGTSLTIQCQVDSQVTMMFWYRQQPGQSLTLIATANQGSEATYESGFVIDKFPISRPNLTFSTLTVSNMSPEDSSIYLCSVLGLREGYTFGSGTRLTVV.

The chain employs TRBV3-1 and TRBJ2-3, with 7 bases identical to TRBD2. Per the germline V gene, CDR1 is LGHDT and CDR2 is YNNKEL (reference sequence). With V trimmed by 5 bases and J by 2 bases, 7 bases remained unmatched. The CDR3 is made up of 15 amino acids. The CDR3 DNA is TGTGCCAGCAGCACAAGCGGGAACTTCACAGATACGCAGTATTTT. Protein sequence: CASSTSGNFTDTQYF.

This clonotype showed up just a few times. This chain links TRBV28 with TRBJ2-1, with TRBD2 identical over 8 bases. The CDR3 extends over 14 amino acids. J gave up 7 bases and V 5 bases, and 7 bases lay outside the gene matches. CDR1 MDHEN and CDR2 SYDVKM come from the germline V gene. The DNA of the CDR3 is TGTGCCAGCAGTCTTAGCGGGACCCAGAATGAGCAGTTCTTC. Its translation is CASSLSGTQNEQFF.

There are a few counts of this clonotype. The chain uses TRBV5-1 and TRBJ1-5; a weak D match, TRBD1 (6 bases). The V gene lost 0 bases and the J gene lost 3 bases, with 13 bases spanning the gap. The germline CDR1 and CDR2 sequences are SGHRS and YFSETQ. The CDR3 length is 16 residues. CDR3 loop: CASSLEPGQPNQPQHF. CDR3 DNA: TGCGCCAGCAGCTTGGAGCCGGGACAACCCAATCAGCCCCAGCATTTT.

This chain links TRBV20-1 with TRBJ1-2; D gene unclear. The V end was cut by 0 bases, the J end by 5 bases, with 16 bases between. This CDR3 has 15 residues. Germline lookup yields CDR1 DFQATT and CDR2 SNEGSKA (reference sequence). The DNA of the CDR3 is TGCAGTGCTAGAGATAGTAGGACGCTCGTTTATGGCTACACCTTC. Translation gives CSARDSRTLVYGYTF.

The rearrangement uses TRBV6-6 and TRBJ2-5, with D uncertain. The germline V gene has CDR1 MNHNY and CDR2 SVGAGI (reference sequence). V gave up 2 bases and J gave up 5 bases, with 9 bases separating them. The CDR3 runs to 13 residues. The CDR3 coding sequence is TGTGCCAGCAGTTACGGTCGATTGGAGACCCAGTACTTC. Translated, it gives CASSYGRLETQYF.

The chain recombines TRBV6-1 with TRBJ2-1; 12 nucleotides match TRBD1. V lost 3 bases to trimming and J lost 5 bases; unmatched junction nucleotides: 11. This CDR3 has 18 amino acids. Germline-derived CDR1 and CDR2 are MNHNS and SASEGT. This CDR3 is CASSDRDRGLVPHNEQFF. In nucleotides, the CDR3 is TGTGCCAGCAGTGACCGGGACAGGGGGCTCGTCCCCCACAATGAGCAGTTCTTC.

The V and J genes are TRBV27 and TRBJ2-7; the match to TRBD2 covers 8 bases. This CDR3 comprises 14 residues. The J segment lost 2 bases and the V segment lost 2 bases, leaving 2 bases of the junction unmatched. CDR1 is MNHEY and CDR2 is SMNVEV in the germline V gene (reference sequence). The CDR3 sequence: CASSLIAGPYEQYF. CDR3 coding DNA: TGTGCCAGCAGTTTAATAGCGGGACCCTACGAGCAGTACTTC.

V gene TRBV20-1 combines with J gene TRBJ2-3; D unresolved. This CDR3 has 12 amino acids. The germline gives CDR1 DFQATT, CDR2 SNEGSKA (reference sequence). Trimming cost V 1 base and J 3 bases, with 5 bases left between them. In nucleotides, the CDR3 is TGCAGTGCTAGAGCCACGACAGATACGCAGTATTTT. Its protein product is CSARATTDTQYF.

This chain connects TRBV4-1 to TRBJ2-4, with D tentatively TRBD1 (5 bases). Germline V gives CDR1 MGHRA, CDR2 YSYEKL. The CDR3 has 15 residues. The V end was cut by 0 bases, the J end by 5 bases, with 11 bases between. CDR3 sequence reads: CASSQELGRENIQYF. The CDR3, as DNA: TGCGCCAGCAGCCAAGAGTTGGGCAGGGAAAACATTCAGTACTTC.

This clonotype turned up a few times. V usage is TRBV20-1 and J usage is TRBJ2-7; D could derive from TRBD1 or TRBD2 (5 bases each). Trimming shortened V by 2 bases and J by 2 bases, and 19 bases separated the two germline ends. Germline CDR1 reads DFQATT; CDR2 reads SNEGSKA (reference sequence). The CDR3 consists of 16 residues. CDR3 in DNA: TGCAGTGCTAGATCTACCCCGGGACGGTGGACCTACGAGCAGTACTTC. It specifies CSARSTPGRWTYEQYF.

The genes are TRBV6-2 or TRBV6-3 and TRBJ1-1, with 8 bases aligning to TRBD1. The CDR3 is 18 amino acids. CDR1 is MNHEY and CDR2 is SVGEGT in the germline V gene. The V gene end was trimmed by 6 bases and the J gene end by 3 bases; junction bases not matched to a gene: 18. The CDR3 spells CASSLPIWTGRTDTEAFF. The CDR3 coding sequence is TGTGCCAGCAGCCTTCCCATCTGGACAGGGAGGACGGACACTGAAGCTTTCTTT.

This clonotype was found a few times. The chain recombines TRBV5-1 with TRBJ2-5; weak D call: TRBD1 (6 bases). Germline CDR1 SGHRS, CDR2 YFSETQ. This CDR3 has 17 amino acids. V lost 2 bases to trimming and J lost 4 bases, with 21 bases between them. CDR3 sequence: CASSLRSNRQGIETQYF. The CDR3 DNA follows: TGCGCCAGCAGCTTAAGATCCAATCGCCAGGGGATAGAGACCCAGTACTTC. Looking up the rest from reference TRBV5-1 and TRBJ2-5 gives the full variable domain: KAGVTQTPRYLIKTRGQQVTLSCSPISGHRSVSWYQQTPGQGLQFLFEYFSETQRNKGNFPGRFSGRQFSNSRSEMNVSTLELGDSALYLCASSLRSNRQGIETQYFGPGTRLLVL.